The source of this TCR beta chain is a study of cytomegalovirus exposure and HLA in healthy donors. General study results and limits: The classifier was said to identify cytomegalovirus status with high specificity and sensitivity. Clusters of TCRs from the first cohort tended to co-occur in the approximately 130 validation repertoires (as a later analysis found). According to the study, 160 or so TCR beta chains were cytomegalovirus-associated.

Concerning this clone: No antigen is known for it.

Germline V gene lookup returns CDR1 KGHSH and CDR2 LQKENI. The CDR3 has 15 residues. The trim removed 1 base at V and 1 base at J, leaving 3 bases unmatched. Profiled with immunoSEQ multiplex PCR; TCRdb holds only in-frame clones, not every one. The sample lists 75,000 to 95,000 clones, 95% to 98% occurring once. The chain links TRBV18 to TRBJ1-1; TRBD1 aligns across 7 bases. The sequenced material came from PBMCs. The TCR was taken from a man aged 18-30 years in good health and CMV-seronegative. CDR3 sequence: CASSPQRQGNTEAFF. Written as DNA, the CDR3 is TGTGCCAGCTCACCACAAAGACAGGGGAACACTGAAGCTTTCTTT.